The 9 T cell receptor beta chains reported below all come from one sample, sequenced in a study of vaccination and CD4 T cells after COVID-19. The treatment is: approximately 11-day PBMC culture with coronavirus spike peptide pools or control peptides (ViraFEST assay). These receptors' antigens are unknown. The Oncomine TCR Beta short-read assay was applied to DNA of cultured CD4+ T cells. In TCRdb, the PCR reads were re-called with MiXCR into one record per CDR3 protein. The sample contains under 9,500 distinct CDR3 sequences, about three fifths of which appear only once. Sequenced material: CD4+ T cells from blood, cultured in vitro. The receptors here all came from a human donor who had recovered from COVID-19.

This rearrangement joins TRBV30 to TRBJ1-6, with 7 bases lining up with TRBD1. The CDR3 is 14 amino acids. Trimming took 1 base from V and 9 from J; bases not matched to a gene: 6. Germline V gene sequence: CDR1 GTSNPN, CDR2 SVGIG (reference sequence). The DNA of the CDR3 is TGTGCCTGGAGTGGGCAGACAGGGCTTTCACCCCTCCACTTT. It translates to CAWSGQTGLSPLHF.

The chain recombines TRBV28 with TRBJ1-2; possibly TRBD1 for D (5 bases). Germline assignment: CDR1 MDHEN and CDR2 SYDVKM. V lost 5 bases to trimming and J lost 4 bases, with 20 bases between them. CDR3 length: 16 amino acids. CDR3 in DNA: TGTGCCAGCAGTCAATCCGGGGCCGAATCTCTCTATGGCTACACCTTC. Translated: CASSQSGAESLYGYTF.

J is TRBJ1-2 and V is TRBV27, with 7 nucleotides matching TRBD1. Germline V gene lookup returns CDR1 MNHEY and CDR2 SMNVEV (reference sequence). The trim removed 5 bases at V and 2 bases at J, leaving 17 bases unmatched. The CDR3 length is 18 residues. The CDR3 is CASSMRQGSGRPNYGYTF. The CDR3 DNA reads TGTGCCAGCAGTATGCGACAGGGAAGTGGTCGGCCGAACTATGGCTACACCTTC.

This clonotype has only one observation. The V call is TRBV5-6, the J call TRBJ1-1; TRBD1 might be the D (5 bases). Trimming shortened V by 3 bases and J by 0 bases, and 9 bases separated the two germline ends. The CDR3 has 14 residues. The V gene's germline CDR1 is SGHDT and CDR2 YYEEEE. CDR3 sequence (DNA): TGTGCCAGCAGCTCCGTGGGGGTGAACACTGAAGCTTTCTTT. Amino acid sequence: CASSSVGVNTEAFF.

This clonotype turned up a few times. The V call is TRBV6-1, the J call TRBJ1-6, with TRBD1 as a possible D gene (5 bases). Germline V gives CDR1 MNHNS, CDR2 SASEGT. The CDR3 covers 12 residues. The ends were cut back, 5 bases at V and 8 bases at J, with 7 bases in the middle. The CDR3: CASSMGDSPLHF. The CDR3 DNA follows: TGTGCCAGCAGTATGGGGGATTCACCCCTCCACTTT.

The V and J genes are TRBV20-1 and TRBJ2-7; TRBD1 is a possible D gene (5 bases). CDR3 length: 14 amino acids. V was cut by 4 bases and J by 0 bases, with 13 bases left in between. Germline lookup yields CDR1 DFQATT and CDR2 SNEGSKA (reference sequence). The CDR3 sequence: CSAIRQTSSYEQYF. In nucleotides, the CDR3 is TGCAGTGCTATTCGACAGACCAGCTCCTACGAGCAGTACTTC.

This clonotype was seen a few times. The chain is built from TRBV7-6 and TRBJ2-1, with TRBD2 matching over 7 bases. This CDR3 spans 13 amino acids. Germline V gives CDR1 SGHVS, CDR2 FNYEAQ. The ends lost 2 bases at V and 7 bases at J; junction bases unmatched: 2. CDR3 region: CASSLWGGNEQFF. The CDR3 nucleotides are TGTGCCAGCAGCTTATGGGGGGGGAATGAGCAGTTCTTC.

Only a few counts were recorded for this clonotype. V is TRBV25-1 and J is TRBJ1-2, with D tentatively TRBD1 (6 bases). CDR1 is MGHDK, CDR2 SYGVNS, per germline. The length of the CDR3 is 14 residues. Trimming took 7 bases from V and 2 from J, leaving 14 bases between them. The CDR3 DNA follows: TGTGCCAGCAATCCCAGGGGAGGGAACTATGGCTACACCTTC. Amino acid sequence: CASNPRGGNYGYTF.

This clonotype has only a few counts. This sequence joins TRBV7-3 and TRBJ1-1; perhaps TRBD1 as D (5 bases). Trimming shortened V by 5 bases and J by 1 base, and 8 bases separated the two germline ends. The CDR3 extends over 13 amino acids. Germline V CDR1 and CDR2: SGHTA, FQGTGA. CDR3 protein: CASSPGQNTEAFF. In DNA form, the CDR3 reads TGTGCCAGCAGCCCCGGACAGAACACTGAAGCTTTCTTT.